The sequence of this T cell receptor (beta chain) was determined in a study of T-cell reconstitution after alpha-beta-depleted transplantation in children. Library preparation (for TCRbeta) was performed with unique molecular identifiers. TCRdb fed the PCR reads into MiXCR, producing one record per CDR3 protein. Seen here are around 240,000 distinct CDR3 sequences, approximately 8% observed once, and the top ten hold approximately 6.3%. This clonotype was observed at least ten times. Trimming took off 4 bases at V and 7 bases at J, with 13 bases between the two ends. CDR1 and CDR2 from the germline V gene are MNHEY and SVGEGT. The length of the CDR3 is 13 residues.

The sequence derives from a male patient under 18 who had a stem cell transplant for acute lymphoblastic leukemia, so the T cells may come from the graft donor. This material consisted of PBMCs, mostly from graft donor cells, taken 180 days after TCRalphabeta/CD19-depleted stem cell transplant. The genes are TRBV6-2 or TRBV6-3 and TRBJ1-1; D possibly corresponds to TRBD1 (5 bases). The CDR3 sequence is CASSSWGEDEAFF. The CDR3 region has the DNA TGTGCCAGCAGTTCGTGGGGCGAGGATGAAGCTTTCTTT.